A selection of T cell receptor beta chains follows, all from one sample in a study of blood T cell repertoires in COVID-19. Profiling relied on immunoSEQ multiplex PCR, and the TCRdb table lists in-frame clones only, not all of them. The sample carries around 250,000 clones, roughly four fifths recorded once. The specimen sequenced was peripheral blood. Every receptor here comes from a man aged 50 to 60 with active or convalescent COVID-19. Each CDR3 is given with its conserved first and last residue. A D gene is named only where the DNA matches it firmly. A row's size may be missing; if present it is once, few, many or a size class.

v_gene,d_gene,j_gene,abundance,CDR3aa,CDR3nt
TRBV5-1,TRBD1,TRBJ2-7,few,CASSFRDRVHEQYF,TGCGCCAGCAGCTTCCGGGACAGGGTTCATGAGCAGTACTTC
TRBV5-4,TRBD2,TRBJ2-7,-,CASGSGGRTYEQYF,TGTGCCAGCGGTAGCGGGGGTCGAACCTACGAGCAGTACTTC
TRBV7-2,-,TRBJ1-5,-,CASSPTANQPQHF,TGTGCCAGCAGCCCGACAGCAAATCAGCCCCAGCATTTT
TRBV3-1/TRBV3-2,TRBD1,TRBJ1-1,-,CASGGQGEEAFF,TGTGCCAGCGGGGGACAGGGGGAGGAAGCTTTCTTT
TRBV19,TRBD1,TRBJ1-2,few,CAGTRTGGYGYTF,TGTGCCGGCACCCGGACAGGGGGATATGGCTACACCTTC
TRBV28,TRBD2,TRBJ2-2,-,CASSLTAGLTGELFF,TGTGCCAGCAGCTTAACAGCGGGGCTCACCGGGGAGCTGTTTTTT
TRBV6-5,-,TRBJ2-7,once,CASSYSGKSGNEQYF,TGTGCCAGCAGTTACTCGGGTAAATCAGGGAACGAGCAGTACTTC
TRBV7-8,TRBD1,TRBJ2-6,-,CASSLPPGQSSGANVLTF,TGTGCCAGCAGCTTACCCCCGGGACAGTCTTCTGGGGCCAACGTCCTGACTTTC
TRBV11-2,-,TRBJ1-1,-,CASSHHPQGGTEAFF,TGTGCCAGCAGCCACCACCCACAGGGAGGGACTGAAGCTTTCTTT
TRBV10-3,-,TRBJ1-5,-,CATSGYSNQPQHF,TGTGCCACCAGCGGGTATAGCAATCAGCCCCAGCATTTT
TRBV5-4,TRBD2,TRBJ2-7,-,CASSPGLAGLEQYF,TGTGCCAGCAGTCCCGGACTAGCGGGCCTCGAGCAGTACTTC
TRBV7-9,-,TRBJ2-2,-,CASSLDPGIGELFF,TGTGCCAGCAGCTTAGATCCGGGGATCGGGGAGCTGTTTTTT
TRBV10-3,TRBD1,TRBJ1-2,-,CAISEQGQRRDGYTF,TGTGCCATCAGTGAGCAGGGACAGAGAAGGGATGGCTACACCTTC
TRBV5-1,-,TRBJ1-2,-,CASTPGGTANYGYTF,TGCGCCAGCACTCCCGGGGGGACCGCTAACTATGGCTACACCTTC
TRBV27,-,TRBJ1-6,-,CASKKGRDNSPLHF,TGTGCCAGCAAGAAGGGGAGGGATAATTCACCCCTCCACTTT
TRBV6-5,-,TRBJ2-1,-,CASREDLLNNEQFF,TGTGCCAGCAGGGAGGATTTACTTAACAATGAGCAGTTCTTC
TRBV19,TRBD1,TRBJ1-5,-,CASSTQQGAGNQPQHF,TGTGCCAGTAGTACCCAACAGGGGGCTGGCAATCAGCCCCAGCATTTT
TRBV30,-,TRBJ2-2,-,CAWSVPRTLNTGELFF,TGTGCCTGGAGTGTACCAAGGACACTGAACACCGGGGAGCTGTTTTTT
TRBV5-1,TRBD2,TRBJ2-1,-,CASSATSGGYNEQFF,TGCGCCAGCAGCGCGACTAGCGGGGGATACAATGAGCAGTTCTTC
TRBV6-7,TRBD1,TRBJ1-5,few,CASSYLTGYSNQPQHF,TGTGCCAGCAGTTACTTGACAGGGTATAGCAATCAGCCCCAGCATTTT
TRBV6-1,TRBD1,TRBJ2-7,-,CASSESGDRGYEQYF,TGTGCCAGCAGTGAAAGTGGGGACAGGGGCTACGAGCAGTACTTC
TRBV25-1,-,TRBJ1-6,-,CASSVQNSPLHF,TGTGCCAGCAGTGTCCAGAATTCACCCCTCCACTTT
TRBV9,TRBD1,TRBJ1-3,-,CASSASLQGQRDTIYF,TGTGCCAGCAGCGCATCTCTTCAGGGACAGAGAGACACCATATATTTT
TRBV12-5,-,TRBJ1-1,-,CASGPDRNTEAFF,TGTGCTAGTGGTCCCGACAGAAACACTGAAGCTTTCTTT
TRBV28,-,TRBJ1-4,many,CASSLWGGPEKLFF,TGTGCCAGCAGTTTATGGGGGGGGCCCGAAAAACTGTTTTTT
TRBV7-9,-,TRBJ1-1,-,CASSQAGAAEAFF,TGTGCCAGCAGCCAGGCAGGGGCGGCTGAAGCTTTCTTT
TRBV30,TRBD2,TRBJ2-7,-,CAWSQGLAEPSEQYF,TGTGCCTGGAGTCAGGGACTAGCGGAACCTTCCGAGCAGTACTTC
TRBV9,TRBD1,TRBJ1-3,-,CASSMTGGNGNTIYF,TGTGCCAGCAGTATGACAGGGGGCAATGGAAACACCATATATTTT
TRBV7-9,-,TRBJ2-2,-,CASSLAATGELFF,TGTGCCAGCAGCTTAGCGGCCACCGGGGAGCTGTTTTTT
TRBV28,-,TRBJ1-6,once,CASSSITTGDYNSPLHF,TGTGCCAGCAGTTCGATCACTACAGGCGACTATAATTCACCCCTCCACTTT
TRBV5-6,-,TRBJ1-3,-,CASSPGWDSGNTIYF,TGTGCCAGCAGCCCGGGGTGGGACTCTGGAAACACCATATATTTT
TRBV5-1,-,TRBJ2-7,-,CASMTGTLSYEQYF,TGCGCCAGCATGACGGGAACCCTCTCCTACGAGCAGTACTTC
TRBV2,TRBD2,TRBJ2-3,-,CASSELGSGKPTDTQYF,TGTGCCAGCAGTGAATTGGGTAGCGGGAAACCCACAGATACGCAGTATTTT
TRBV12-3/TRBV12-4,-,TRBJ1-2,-,CASSRATRGYTF,TGTGCCAGCAGCCGCGCCACGCGGGGCTACACCTTC
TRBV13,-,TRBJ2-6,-,CAGSLRPSGANVLTF,TGTGCCGGCAGCTTACGTCCCTCTGGGGCCAACGTCCTGACTTTC
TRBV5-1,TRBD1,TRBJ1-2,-,CASSRDRVSSSGYTF,TGCGCCAGCAGTCGGGACAGGGTTTCTTCCTCTGGCTACACCTTC
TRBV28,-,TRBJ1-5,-,CASSSAGQINQPQHF,TGTGCCAGCAGCTCTGCAGGGCAGATAAATCAGCCCCAGCATTTT
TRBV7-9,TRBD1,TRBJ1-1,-,CASSRRTGWGGTEAFF,TGTGCCAGCAGCCGCCGGACAGGGTGGGGGGGCACTGAAGCTTTCTTT
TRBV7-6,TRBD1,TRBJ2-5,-,CASSLRTGGAGFETQYF,TGTGCCAGCAGCTTACGGACAGGGGGCGCGGGGTTTGAGACCCAGTACTTC
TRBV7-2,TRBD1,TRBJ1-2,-,CASSAPGQDRYGYTF,TGTGCCAGCAGCGCCCCGGGACAGGACCGTTATGGCTACACCTTC
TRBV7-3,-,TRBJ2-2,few,CASSLLAPTALNTGELFF,TGTGCCAGCAGCTTATTAGCCCCGACAGCTCTAAACACCGGGGAGCTGTTTTTT
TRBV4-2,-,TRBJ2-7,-,CASSQEVRVGGTQYEQYF,TGTGCCAGCAGCCAAGAAGTGCGCGTCGGGGGAACCCAGTACGAGCAGTACTTC
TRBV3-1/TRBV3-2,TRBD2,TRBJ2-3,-,CASSQDRLATDTQYF,TGTGCCAGCAGCCAAGATCGACTAGCCACAGATACGCAGTATTTT
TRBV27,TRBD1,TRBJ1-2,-,CASSFNRGPNYGYTF,TGTGCCAGCAGTTTTAACAGGGGGCCGAACTATGGCTACACCTTC
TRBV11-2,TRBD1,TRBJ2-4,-,CASSSRAGTGTNIQYF,TGTGCCAGCAGCTCAAGGGCCGGGACAGGGACTAACATTCAGTACTTC
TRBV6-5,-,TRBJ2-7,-,CASIPGQSSSYEQYF,TGTGCCAGCATCCCTGGACAGTCTAGCTCCTACGAGCAGTACTTC
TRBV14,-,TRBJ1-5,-,CASSHRGNQPQHF,TGTGCCAGCAGCCACCGGGGGAATCAGCCCCAGCATTTT
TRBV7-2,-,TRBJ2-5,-,CASSLVDRSQETQYF,TGTGCCAGCAGCTTAGTAGACAGGAGCCAAGAGACCCAGTACTTC
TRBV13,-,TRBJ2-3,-,CASSHRGGADTQYF,TGTGCCAGCAGTCACCGAGGGGGGGCAGATACGCAGTATTTT
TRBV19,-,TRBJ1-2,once,CASSIGSYYGYTF,TGTGCCAGTAGTATTGGCAGTTACTATGGCTACACCTTC
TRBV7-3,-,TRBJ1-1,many,CASSIDSTREGRAFF,TGTGCCAGCAGCATAGACTCGACCCGGGAGGGTAGAGCTTTCTTT
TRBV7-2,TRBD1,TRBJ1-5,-,CASSPFSGTGGNQPQHF,TGTGCCAGCAGCCCATTTTCCGGGACAGGGGGCAATCAGCCCCAGCATTTT
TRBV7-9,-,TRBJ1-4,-,CASSHYITRATNEKLFF,TGTGCCAGCAGCCACTATATTACTCGTGCAACTAATGAAAAACTGTTTTTT
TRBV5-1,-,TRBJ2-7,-,CASSLELAGYEQYF,TGCGCCAGCAGCTTGGAGCTAGCAGGATACGAGCAGTACTTC